This T cell receptor (beta chain) was obtained from a study of CD8 T cells in Susac syndrome. After extraction with the RNeasy kit, about 0.5 to 1 ug of the RNA was reverse transcribed using random hexamers. TCRdb ran MiXCR on the immunoSEQ multiplex PCR reads and lists one entry per CDR3 protein. Of 210,000 or so distinct CDR3 sequences listed, around 90% were seen once; the top ten hold about 0.12%. Trimming removed 5 bases at V and 6 bases at J, with 13 bases between. The CDR3 loop spans 13 amino acids. CDR1 and CDR2 (germline): LNHDA, SQIVND (reference sequence). TEMRA cells were FACS-enriched, unlike CD8+ and CD4+ T cells, which were negatively isolated.

Source material: CD8+ T cells from PBMCs. This receptor was identified in a human donor with multiple sclerosis. The rearrangement links TRBV19 to TRBJ1-2, with D unresolved. In DNA, the CDR3 is TGTGCCAGTAGTTTCTCGACAACTCATGGCTACACCTTC. The encoded protein is CASSFSTTHGYTF.